This T cell receptor beta chain is from a study of human T cells and chemical hapten exposure. The library tagged individual cDNA molecules with unique molecular identifiers. TCRdb called the RACE reads again in MiXCR, with one record for every CDR3 protein. The sample lists about 170,000 distinct CDR3 sequences, 25% to 35% occurring once. Stated time point: patch test 3, about 24 weeks after DPC sensitization. Noted treatment: therapeutic diphenylcyclopropenone sensitization with weekly scalp DPC. The CDR3 consists of 14 residues. Germline CDR1 reads DFQATT; CDR2 reads SNEGSKA (reference sequence). V lost 4 bases and J 5 bases, leaving 17 bases between the germline ends. Notes on this clonotype: Its target is not known.

General observations from the study: There were significantly more large CDR3 similarity clusters among expanded TCRs than among controls.

This TCR came from a young woman with alopecia areata. Some clones in this sample may be carry-over from other donors' samples. The chain employs TRBV20-1 and TRBJ1-2; the D is unclear. The sequencing here drew on whole blood, taken in connection with sensitization to the hapten diphenylcyclopropenone (DPC). The CDR3 reads CSATPTRRRYGYTF. In DNA form, the CDR3 reads TGCAGTGCTACCCCTACAAGGCGGCGTTATGGCTACACCTTC.